This T cell receptor (beta chain) was captured by sequencing in a study of cytomegalovirus exposure and HLA in healthy donors (dated by TCRdb to about 2017). At the level of the whole study: The 700 or so repertoires of the first cohort and the 110 or so validation repertoires were produced on the same platform, according to a later analysis. The study combined high-throughput TCR immunosequencing, statistical association of individual TCRs with disease status, and machine learning to predict cytomegalovirus infection status. In addition to the first cohort of about 650 subjects, a separate validation cohort of 120 different subjects was used. The study was designed to test whether signatures of past pathogen exposure could be identified by cataloging public T cell receptors. Beyond this particular receptor, the publication reports: A few of the identified cytomegalovirus-associated TCR beta chains were confirmed in vitro to be specific for cytomegalovirus antigens. A later analysis had no HLA typing for the validation cohort, so co-occurrence there was scored across all 130 or so repertoires. Most TCR sequences were observed very rarely across donors, whereas some public TCRs were present in many individuals. Subsequent analysis determined that TCRs grouped into clusters in the first cohort also showed a tendency toward co-occurrence across the 120 or so validation repertoires, and 85% to 95% of cluster scores exceeded 0. The classifier was reported to diagnose cytomegalovirus status with high specificity and sensitivity in both the original cohort and the validation cohort. The authors suggested that the approach could potentially be generalized to other disease states and immunological phenotypes. In the study, 164 TCR beta chains were listed as associated with cytomegalovirus.

Separate from the approximately 670-subject first cohort, the validation cohort of about 130 subjects was the group to which the donors belonged. Receptors were amplified or captured by the immunoSEQ multiplex PCR assay. The source study handled its data this way. To diagnose cytomegalovirus status from the catalog of TCR beta chain sequences, a statistical classification framework was built. As stored in TCRdb, this immuneACCESS dataset retains in-frame rearrangements with V and J assigned. A fraction of the clones does not appear; measured against another copy, unresolved V genes explain less than half of the discrepancy, and the remainder lacks a known reason. That table is the source of V, J and clone size, and D and trimming were worked out from the DNA. The sample table records 95,000 to 150,000 clones; about 96% of these occur just once. 1.5% to 2% of the sample belongs to the ten largest clones.

Comment on this clone: The antigen it binds to is not known. No quality values exist for individual bases; no much larger clone is one base distant.

The specimen was PBMCs. The clonotype was recovered from a man between 18 and 35 years old in good health and CMV-seronegative.

CDR3 sequence: CASSFGGSTYEQYF. The nucleotide sequence reads as follows: TGTGCCAGCAGCTTTGGGGGGTCAACCTACGAGCAGTACTTC. The chain was built from TRBV5-4 and TRBJ2-7, with a tentative D gene TRBD2 over 6 matching bases. V was cut back by 2 bases and J by 2 bases, leaving a gap of 11 bases between them. As encoded in the germline V gene (reference sequence), CDR1 is SGHNT while CDR2 is YYREEE. The CDR3 goes from the cysteine to the phenylalanine over 14 residues. The entry retains the CDR3 DNA only, 42 bases that are in frame from base 1.